This T cell receptor beta chain was recorded in a study of blood T cell repertoires in COVID-19. Deletions cut 5 bases from V and 16 bases from J, with 27 bases between. The CDR3 sequence is 15 residues long. The V gene's germline CDR1 is MNHEY and CDR2 SMNVEV (reference sequence). The method was immunoSEQ multiplex PCR; TCRdb's version includes in-frame clones alone and lacks a portion of them. This table has over 150,000 clones, about 86% appearing once. This receptor was taken from a man aged 45 to 65 who had recovered from COVID-19. Sequencing was performed on PBMCs or T cells enriched from blood (not recorded which). The chain combines TRBV27 with TRBJ1-5; no clear D gene. The CDR3 region is CASSPNPSAGGLLHF. As DNA, the CDR3 is TGTGCCAGCAGTCCAAACCCGAGTGCGGGAGGATTGCTACATTTT.